This TCR beta chain is drawn from a study of patients and donors after allogeneic stem cell transplantation. TCRdb processed the RT-PCR reads anew with MiXCR; each CDR3 protein has one entry. Of about 110,000 distinct CDR3 sequences in the sample, 35% are singletons; the top ten hold 27%. Germline CDR1 reads SGHKS; CDR2 reads YYEKEE (reference sequence). The CDR3 has 14 residues. J was trimmed by 5 bases and V by 4 bases; bases with no gene match: 7. The chain carries TRBV5-5 and TRBJ1-1, with TRBD1 identical over 8 bases. The receptor was derived from a human donor who was either an allogeneic HSCT recipient or a stem cell or donor lymphocyte infusion donor (not recorded which). It is not recorded whose cells these are; they may come from a transplant donor. Sequencing was performed on blood, either unsorted or a sorted T cell fraction (not recorded which). The CDR3: CASSLGQGVTEAFF. Written as DNA, the CDR3 is TGTGCCAGCAGCCTAGGACAGGGAGTGACTGAAGCTTTCTTT.